This T cell receptor beta chain comes out of a study of shared clonotypes between healthy human individuals. Germline-derived CDR1 and CDR2 are GTSNPN and SVGIG (reference sequence). There are 11 residues in the CDR3. Trimming removed 8 bases from V and 6 bases from J, with 10 bases in between. Sequenced by immunoSEQ multiplex PCR; TCRdb stores in-frame clones only, minus some. The table has about a million clones, around four fifths seen once; the top ten hold about 1.4%. The TCR originated in a man in his late teens or twenties in good health. Sequenced input: memory CD4+ T cells sorted from blood. Subset: CD45RA-negative fraction. The V and J genes are TRBV30 and TRBJ2-2; D uncertain. CDR3 sequence reads: CAGHRAGELFF. The CDR3 nucleotides read TGTGCCGGGCATCGGGCCGGGGAGCTGTTTTTT.